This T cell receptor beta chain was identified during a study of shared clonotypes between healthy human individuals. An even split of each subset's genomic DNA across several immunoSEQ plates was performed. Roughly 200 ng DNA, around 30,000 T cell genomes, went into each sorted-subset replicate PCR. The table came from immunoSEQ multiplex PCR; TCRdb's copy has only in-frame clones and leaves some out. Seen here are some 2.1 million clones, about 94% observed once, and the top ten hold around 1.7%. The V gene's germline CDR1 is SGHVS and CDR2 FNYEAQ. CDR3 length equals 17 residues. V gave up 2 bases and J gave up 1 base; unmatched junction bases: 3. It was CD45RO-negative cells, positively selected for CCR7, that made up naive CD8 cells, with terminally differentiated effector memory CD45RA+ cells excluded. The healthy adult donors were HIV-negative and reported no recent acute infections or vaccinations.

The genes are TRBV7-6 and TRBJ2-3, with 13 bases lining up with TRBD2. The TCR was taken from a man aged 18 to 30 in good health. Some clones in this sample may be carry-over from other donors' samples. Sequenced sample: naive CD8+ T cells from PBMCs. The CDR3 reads CASSLLTSGGGTDTQYF. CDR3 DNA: TGTGCCAGCAGCTTACTCACTAGCGGGGGGGGCACAGATACGCAGTATTTT.